These 31 T cell receptor beta chains were all obtained from the same sample, sequenced in a study of cytomegalovirus exposure and HLA in healthy donors. With 60 Vbeta and 13 Jbeta primers, the PCR was carried out. Profiled with immunoSEQ multiplex PCR; TCRdb holds only in-frame clones, not every one. The table has roughly 90,000 clones, 70% to 85% seen once. Material for sequencing was PBMCs. Receptor source: a man aged 30 to 39 in good health and CMV-seropositive.

This chain uses TRBV27 with TRBJ2-1; D possibly corresponds to TRBD2 (5 bases). Trimming removed 4 bases at V and 11 bases at J, with 9 bases between. The CDR3 extends over 11 amino acids. Germline V CDR1 and CDR2: MNHEY, SMNVEV (reference sequence). The chain's CDR3 is CASSYREKQFF. CDR3 bases: TGTGCCAGCAGTTACCGGGAAAAGCAGTTCTTC.

V and J are TRBV29-1 and TRBJ2-1, with TRBD2 identical over 10 bases. Trimming removed 0 bases from V and 6 bases from J; junction bases left unmatched: 8. Germline values: CDR1 SQVTM, CDR2 ANQGSEA. CDR3 length equals 16 residues. CDR3 amino acids: CSVEDRLAGVLNEQFF. The CDR3 DNA sequence: TGCAGCGTTGAAGATAGGCTAGCGGGAGTGCTCAATGAGCAGTTCTTC.

This clone occurred once. The chain carries TRBV7-9 and TRBJ1-3, with D unresolved. In germline, CDR1 is SEHNR, CDR2 FQNEAQ (reference sequence). V lost 2 bases, J lost 0 bases, and 8 bases lay in between. The length of the CDR3 is 15 residues. CDR3 bases: TGTGCCAGCAGCTTACCCGTCAGCTCTGGAAACACCATATATTTT. Its protein is CASSLPVSSGNTIYF. The complete variable domain, with remaining parts taken from reference TRBV7-9 and TRBJ1-3, reads DTGVSQNPRHKITKRGQNVTFRCDPISEHNRLYWYRQTLGQGPEFLTYFQNEAQLEKSRLLSDRFSAERPKGSFSTLEIQRTEQGDSAMYLCASSLPVSSGNTIYFGEGSWLTVV.

The rearrangement links TRBV5-1 to TRBJ2-2; tentative D call: TRBD1 (6 bases). Trimming removed 10 bases from V and 1 base from J, with 11 bases in between. CDR3 length equals 13 residues. In germline, CDR1 is SGHRS, CDR2 YFSETQ. The CDR3 region has the DNA TGCGCCGGCTTACAGGGGAACACCGGGGAGCTGTTTTTT. Residues: CAGLQGNTGELFF.

V is TRBV15 and J is TRBJ1-1, with a weak D call TRBD1 (5 bases). The V gene lost 1 base and the J gene lost 1 base, with 10 bases spanning the gap. The CDR3 is 15 amino acids. Germline V lookup: CDR1 LNHNV, CDR2 YYDKDF (reference sequence). CDR3 DNA: TGTGCCACCAGCAGAGGTCGGGGGGAGAACACTGAAGCTTTCTTT. Protein sequence: CATSRGRGENTEAFF.

CDR3 sequence reads: CASSLGQMGYNSPLHF. CDR3 nucleotides: TGTGCCAGCAGCTTGGGACAAATGGGCTATAATTCACCCCTCCACTTT. The chain has TRBV5-6 and TRBJ1-6; D is undetermined. V dropped 0 bases and J dropped 3 bases, with 10 bases sitting between them. CDR3 length: 16 amino acids. Germline V gene lookup returns CDR1 SGHDT and CDR2 YYEEEE.

The chain carries TRBV4-1 and TRBJ2-7; the D is unclear. Trimming pared 4 bases from V and 7 bases from J, leaving 20 bases between. CDR1 and CDR2 (germline): MGHRA, YSYEKL. The CDR3 runs 15 residues. CDR3 DNA sequence: TGCGCCAGCAGCCGTCCGTTTTTAGATAGGAGAGAGCAGTACTTC. It is translated as CASSRPFLDRREQYF.

This clone was counted only a few times. This chain uses TRBV7-9 with TRBJ1-2, with a weak D call TRBD1 (5 bases). Between the trimmed V and J ends, which lost 2 bases and 5 bases, there was a span of 9 bases. The CDR3 runs to 13 residues. Per the germline V gene, CDR1 is SEHNR and CDR2 is FQNEAQ (reference sequence). The CDR3 DNA sequence: TGTGCCAGCAGCTTACTCACAGGTTATGGCTACACCTTC. Amino acids: CASSLLTGYGYTF.

The chain uses TRBV6-1 and TRBJ2-3; maybe TRBD1 (6 bases). This CDR3 spans 14 amino acids. CDR1 MNHNS and CDR2 SASEGT come from the germline V gene. Trimming stripped 5 bases from V and 3 bases from J, with 12 bases between. For the CDR3, the DNA is TGTGCCAGCAGTCCCCGGGACAAAACAGATACGCAGTATTTT. It yields the protein CASSPRDKTDTQYF.

The CDR3 sequence is CASSPSGASAYNEQFF. DNA of the CDR3: TGTGCCAGCAGCCCCTCGGGAGCTAGCGCCTACAATGAGCAGTTCTTC. The rearrangement joins TRBV9 to TRBJ2-1; tentative D call: TRBD2 (6 bases). Trimming took 4 bases from V and 2 from J, leaving 16 bases between them. The V gene's germline CDR1 is SGDLS and CDR2 YYNGEE. This CDR3 has 16 amino acids.

There are many counts of this clone. The chain joins TRBV6-4 to TRBJ2-2; TRBD2 aligns across 11 bases. Germline loops: CDR1 MRHNA, CDR2 SNTAGT. V shed 5 bases, J shed 3 bases, and the junction held 5 bases outside the gene matches. The CDR3 contains 16 residues. The CDR3 loop reads CASSTTSGGDTGELFF. The DNA for the CDR3 is TGTGCCAGCAGTACAACTAGCGGGGGTGACACCGGGGAGCTGTTTTTT.

V usage is TRBV2 and J usage is TRBJ2-2, with 8 bases matching TRBD1. The V segment lost 3 bases and the J segment 4 bases; nucleotides outside the gene matches: 4. The CDR3 runs to 15 residues. Germline CDR1 is SNHLY and CDR2 is FYNNEI. The CDR3 spells CASSEVDRATGELFF. As DNA, the CDR3 is TGTGCCAGCAGTGAGGTGGACAGGGCCACCGGGGAGCTGTTTTTT.

V gene TRBV11-2 combines with J gene TRBJ2-7; 7 nucleotides match TRBD1. Germline loops: CDR1 SGHAT, CDR2 FQNNGV. The CDR3 is 14 amino acids. The J segment lost 6 bases and the V segment lost 5 bases, leaving 10 bases of the junction unmatched. The CDR3 spells CASSLRDSLGEQYF. In nucleotides, the CDR3 is TGTGCCAGCAGCCTCCGGGACAGTCTAGGCGAGCAGTACTTC.

This clone was seen more than once but under ten times. The chain joins TRBV5-4 to TRBJ1-1, with 8 bases aligning to TRBD1. The CDR3 totals 14 residues. Germline assignment: CDR1 SGHNT and CDR2 YYREEE (reference sequence). The V and J ends lost 2 bases and 3 bases, in that order; junction bases with no gene match: 3. CDR3 sequence: CASSFRGPDTEAFF. CDR3 DNA: TGTGCCAGCAGCTTCAGGGGGCCTGACACTGAAGCTTTCTTT.

The J gene is TRBJ1-2, the V gene TRBV5-1; 8 nucleotides match TRBD1. The trim removed 4 bases at V and 2 bases at J, leaving 7 bases unmatched. CDR1 is SGHRS, CDR2 YFSETQ, per germline. This CDR3 region has 15 residues. Written as DNA, the CDR3 is TGCGCCAGCAGCCCAGGACAGGGTGGGAACTATGGCTACACCTTC. It is translated as CASSPGQGGNYGYTF. Looking up the rest from reference TRBV5-1 and TRBJ1-2 gives the full variable domain: KAGVTQTPRYLIKTRGQQVTLSCSPISGHRSVSWYQQTPGQGLQFLFEYFSETQRNKGNFPGRFSGRQFSNSRSEMNVSTLELGDSALYLCASSPGQGGNYGYTFGSGTRLTVV.

This clone was observed once. V gene TRBV19 combines with J gene TRBJ1-1; maybe TRBD1 (5 bases). This CDR3 spans 16 amino acids. In germline, CDR1 is LNHDA, CDR2 SQIVND (reference sequence). V was cut by 0 bases and J by 0 bases, with 11 bases left in between. DNA of the CDR3: TGTGCCAGTAGTATAGATCCCGGGGGTGTGAACACTGAAGCTTTCTTT. Translating gives CASSIDPGGVNTEAFF.

This chain joins TRBV4-1 and TRBJ2-1; no clear D. V lost 1 base to trimming and J lost 4 bases, with 8 bases between them. Per germline, CDR1 MGHRA and CDR2 YSYEKL. The CDR3 totals 14 residues. The CDR3 protein is CASSQVGPYNEQFF. Here the CDR3 DNA reads TGCGCCAGCAGCCAAGTTGGCCCGTACAATGAGCAGTTCTTC.

A single count supports this clone. The junction does not match germline at one end; this may be a read error. The J gene is TRBJ1-5, the V gene TRBV10-3; D gene ambiguous. The CDR3 contains 14 residues. The germline V gene encodes CDR1 ENHRY and CDR2 SYGVKD. The DNA of the CDR3 is TGTGCCATCAGTGAGAACAGAGAACATCAGCCCCAGAATTTT. The encoded protein is CAISENREHQPQNF.

The chain carries TRBV5-6 and TRBJ1-4; D remains unclear. V lost 6 bases and J 1 base, leaving 19 bases between the germline ends. The CDR3 totals 17 residues. Germline CDR1 and CDR2: SGHDT and YYEEEE. The CDR3 DNA follows: TGTGCCAGCACCCGTCGGGGTGCTCGGGAAACTAATGAAAAACTGTTTTTT. Its protein product is CASTRRGARETNEKLFF. Full variable domain (rest looked up from reference TRBV5-6 and TRBJ1-4): DAGVTQSPTHLIKTRGQQVTLRCSPKSGHDTVSWYQQALGQGPQFIFQYYEEEERQRGNFPDRFSGHQFPNYSSELNVNALLLGDSALYLCASTRRGARETNEKLFFGSGTQLSVL.

J is TRBJ2-5 and V is TRBV7-2; 8 nucleotides match TRBD2. Trimming at V came to 1 base and at J to 2 bases, leaving 9 bases not matched to a gene. The CDR3 sequence is 17 residues long. Germline CDR1 and CDR2: SGHTA and FQGNSA. The CDR3 sequence is CASSLGIIAGTQETQYF. The CDR3 region has the DNA TGTGCCAGCAGCTTAGGCATCATAGCGGGAACGCAAGAGACCCAGTACTTC.

This clone was counted only a few times. The V and J genes are TRBV4-3 and TRBJ2-1; D unresolved. CDR3 length: 12 amino acids. Germline CDR1 and CDR2: LGHNA and YSLEER. Trimming removed 1 base at V and 7 bases at J, with 5 bases between. CDR3 nucleotides: TGCGCCAGCAGCCAAGGTCGGAATGAGCAGTTCTTC. Translation gives CASSQGRNEQFF.

This clone was counted many times. The chain couples TRBV30 to TRBJ2-1; 7 bases line up with TRBD2. The germline gives CDR1 GTSNPN, CDR2 SVGIG (reference sequence). V was clipped by 2 bases and J by 1 base; unmatched bases: 14. The CDR3 is 18 amino acids. CDR3 sequence (DNA): TGTGCCTGGAGTTTGTACTATGGGAGGGCCAGTTCCTACAATGAGCAGTTCTTC. Amino acids: CAWSLYYGRASSYNEQFF.

The table lists this clone with a few counts. The rearrangement joins TRBV5-8 to TRBJ2-7, with a tentative D call TRBD2 (5 bases). Germline loops: CDR1 SGHTS, CDR2 YDEGEE. The CDR3 is 15 residues long. V lost 1 base and J 0 bases, leaving 11 bases between the germline ends. The CDR3 coding sequence is TGTGCCAGCAGCTTGTTACCGGGAACCTCCTACGAGCAGTACTTC. Translating it yields CASSLLPGTSYEQYF.

The chain has TRBV30 and TRBJ1-2, with 9 bases aligning to TRBD1. After removal of 4 bases from V and 4 bases from J, the junction contained 10 bases not matched to a gene. The germline V gene encodes CDR1 GTSNPN and CDR2 SVGIG (reference sequence). This CDR3 region has 15 residues. The CDR3 bases are TGTGCCTGGACTTTGGGACAGGGAAGTTTCTATGGCTACACCTTC. Amino acid sequence: CAWTLGQGSFYGYTF. The variable domain in full, completed from reference TRBV30 and TRBJ1-2, reads SQTIHQWPATLVQPVGSPLSLECTVEGTSNPNLYWYRQAAGRGLQLLFYSVGIGQISSEVPQNLSASRPQDRQFILSSKKLLLSDSGFYLCAWTLGQGSFYGYTFGSGTRLTVV.

This clone was seen more than once but under ten times. The chain has TRBV5-6 and TRBJ1-5, with D unresolved. V shed 4 bases and J shed 4 bases, with 12 bases lying between them. There are 14 residues in the CDR3. Germline V CDR1 and CDR2: SGHDT, YYEEEE. The CDR3: CASSAGAGNQPQHF. CDR3 in DNA: TGTGCCAGCAGCGCGGGAGCGGGGAATCAGCCCCAGCATTTT.

This chain joins TRBV7-6 and TRBJ2-7, with D uncertain. V was shortened by 1 base and J by 6 bases, with 16 bases between the two germline ends. CDR1 is SGHVS and CDR2 is FNYEAQ in the germline V gene. CDR3 length: 15 amino acids. The CDR3 DNA sequence: TGTGCCAGCAGCTTAGGGTCCTCGGTTCCCGGCGAGCAGTACTTC. Protein: CASSLGSSVPGEQYF.

Worth noting for this clone: The sample carries other DNA sequences with the same CDR3. This rearrangement joins TRBV5-1 to TRBJ2-1; 8 bases are shared with TRBD2. CDR1 and CDR2 from the germline V gene are SGHRS and YFSETQ. Trimming cost V 3 bases and J 4 bases; bases outside gene matches: 3. This CDR3 is 14 amino acids long. The CDR3 loop reads CASSSAGAYNEQFF. In nucleotides, the CDR3 is TGCGCCAGCAGCTCAGCGGGGGCTTACAATGAGCAGTTCTTC.

The V call is TRBV7-9, the J call TRBJ1-1; tentatively, D is TRBD1 (5 bases). CDR3 length: 13 residues. In germline, CDR1 is SEHNR, CDR2 FQNEAQ (reference sequence). V was clipped by 5 bases and J by 1 base, with 8 bases between them. This CDR3 reads CASSTTANTEAFF. Here the CDR3 DNA reads TGTGCCAGCAGCACGACAGCGAACACTGAAGCTTTCTTT. Filled out from reference TRBV7-9 and TRBJ1-1, the complete variable domain reads DTGVSQNPRHKITKRGQNVTFRCDPISEHNRLYWYRQTLGQGPEFLTYFQNEAQLEKSRLLSDRFSAERPKGSFSTLEIQRTEQGDSAMYLCASSTTANTEAFFGQGTRLTVV.

This clone came up many times. CDR3 sequence: CASSELAGSYNEQFF. DNA for the CDR3: TGTGCCAGCAGTGAACTAGCGGGCTCCTACAATGAGCAGTTCTTC. The V and J genes are TRBV6-1 and TRBJ2-1, with 8 bases lining up with TRBD2. J gave up 0 bases and V 2 bases, and 0 bases lay outside the gene matches. The CDR3 has 15 residues. Per germline, CDR1 MNHNS and CDR2 SASEGT.

This clone was seen only a few times. The chain uses TRBV7-2 and TRBJ1-2, with 9 positions matching TRBD1. Germline V gene sequence: CDR1 SGHTA, CDR2 FQGNSA. The V and J ends lost 6 bases and 5 bases, in that order; junction bases with no gene match: 10. The CDR3 consists of 15 residues. For the CDR3, the DNA is TGTGCCAGCAGAACTGGGACAGGGAGTTCTTATGGCTACACCTTC. It specifies CASRTGTGSSYGYTF.

In nucleotides, the CDR3 is TGTGCCAGCAGCCCCGACAGGGGTTTATATAATTCACCCCTCCACTTT. Translating it yields CASSPDRGLYNSPLHF. The chain is built from TRBV7-9 and TRBJ1-6, with 8 positions matching TRBD1. The V gene's germline CDR1 is SEHNR and CDR2 FQNEAQ (reference sequence). Trimming at V came to 5 bases and at J to 4 bases, leaving 7 bases not matched to a gene. The CDR3 contains 16 residues.